The 29 T cell receptor beta chains below all came from one sample that was sequenced in a study of cytomegalovirus exposure and HLA in healthy donors. The PCR used 60 Vbeta and 13 Jbeta primers. Generated by immunoSEQ multiplex PCR, the TCRdb table keeps only in-frame clones and is missing some. This sample carries 140,000 to 150,000 clones, 80% of them seen once, and the ten largest clones take 2.5% to 3.5%. The sample was PBMCs. These receptors were collected from a woman aged 25 to 39 in good health and CMV-seronegative.

The chain has TRBV19 and TRBJ1-1; D might be TRBD1 (6 bases). The CDR3 has 16 residues. V lost 7 bases and J lost 1, with 19 bases in between. CDR1 is LNHDA and CDR2 is SQIVND in the germline V gene (reference sequence). The CDR3 DNA reads TGTGCCAGTACTAAGGGGGTCACCCCACAGAACACTGAAGCTTTCTTT. Translated, it gives CASTKGVTPQNTEAFF.

The V and J genes are TRBV2 and TRBJ2-2, with D tentatively TRBD2 (7 bases). Trimming removed 6 bases at V and 5 bases at J, with 19 bases between. Germline CDR1 SNHLY, CDR2 FYNNEI. This CDR3 is built from 16 residues. The CDR3 bases are TGTGCCAGCAGCCACATAGGGGGGCGGGGGACCGGGGAGCTGTTTTTT. Its translation: CASSHIGGRGTGELFF.

This rearrangement joins TRBV7-2 to TRBJ2-5, with TRBD2 matching over 10 bases. The V and J ends lost 1 base and 4 bases, in that order; junction bases with no gene match: 15. The length of the CDR3 is 19 residues. Germline V gives CDR1 SGHTA, CDR2 FQGNSA. The CDR3 is CASSLVSSGGAGGRETQYF. CDR3 sequence (DNA): TGTGCCAGCAGCTTAGTGTCGTCAGGGGGAGCGGGGGGGCGAGAGACCCAGTACTTC.

The chain carries TRBV11-1 and TRBJ2-3; the D gene is possibly TRBD2 (5 bases). V shed 1 base and J shed 2 bases, with 13 bases lying between them. The CDR3 covers 16 residues. Germline V CDR1 and CDR2: SGHAT, FQDESV (reference sequence). CDR3 sequence reads: CASSLGFQRSTDTQYF. The CDR3 DNA reads as TGTGCCAGCAGCTTAGGGTTTCAGCGGTCCACAGATACGCAGTATTTT.

The gene calls are TRBV28 and TRBJ2-3, with TRBD2 matching 9 bases. Trimming cost V 7 bases and J 3 bases; bases outside gene matches: 8. Germline loops: CDR1 MDHEN, CDR2 SYDVKM. The CDR3 is 15 amino acids. CDR3 sequence reads: CASNTFSGRTDTQYF. In nucleotides, the CDR3 is TGTGCCAGCAACACCTTTAGCGGGAGAACAGATACGCAGTATTTT.

The CDR3 region is CASSDSTGGSPLHF. The CDR3 bases are TGTGCCAGCAGTGACTCGACAGGGGGCTCACCCCTCCACTTT. This rearrangement joins TRBV6-4 to TRBJ1-6; TRBD1 agrees at 10 bases. This CDR3 region has 14 residues. V lost 0 bases to trimming and J lost 10 bases; unmatched junction nucleotides: 0. From germline, CDR1 is MRHNA and CDR2 SNTAGT.

The chain recombines TRBV5-1 with TRBJ1-1; the D gene is possibly TRBD1 (5 bases). Germline V gene data show CDR1 as SGHRS and CDR2 as YFSETQ. V lost 4 bases and J 4 bases, leaving 17 bases between the germline ends. The CDR3 spans 15 residues. CDR3 region: CASSLGGEGGTEAFF. CDR3 nucleotides: TGCGCCAGCAGCCTCGGGGGTGAGGGTGGCACTGAAGCTTTCTTT.

The V call is TRBV5-4, the J call TRBJ2-7, with D maybe TRBD2 (5 bases). Germline V gene lookup returns CDR1 SGHNT and CDR2 YYREEE (reference sequence). The ends were cut back, 3 bases at V and 4 bases at J, with 17 bases in the middle. This CDR3 has 15 residues. CDR3 amino acids: CASSSPGPGGYEQYF. In DNA form, the CDR3 reads TGTGCCAGCAGCTCACCGGGTCCCGGAGGTTACGAGCAGTACTTC.

This chain joins TRBV6-1 and TRBJ1-2; TRBD1 matches 7 bases. V was pared by 7 bases and J by 2 bases, with 4 bases of the junction left unmatched. Germline assignment: CDR1 MNHNS and CDR2 SASEGT. The CDR3 is 13 amino acids. The CDR3 nucleotides read TGTGCCAGCACCCTGACAGGGAACTATGGCTACACCTTC. Residues: CASTLTGNYGYTF.

This sequence joins TRBV5-1 and TRBJ1-2; D unclear. V lost 4 bases to trimming and J lost 2 bases, with 12 bases between them. CDR3 length equals 14 residues. CDR1 is SGHRS, CDR2 YFSETQ, per germline. The CDR3 DNA sequence: TGCGCCAGCAGCGCCGACAACGAGAACTATGGCTACACCTTC. It codes for CASSADNENYGYTF.

The gene calls are TRBV10-1 and TRBJ2-3, with 7 bases fitting TRBD1. The CDR3 spans 17 residues. Trimming cost V 0 bases and J 2 bases; bases outside gene matches: 8. Germline V gene lookup returns CDR1 WNHNN and CDR2 SYGVQD (reference sequence). The CDR3 loop reads CASSESKGARNTDTQYF. The CDR3 coding sequence is TGCGCCAGCAGTGAGTCGAAGGGGGCTCGAAACACAGATACGCAGTATTTT.

The rearrangement uses TRBV11-2 and TRBJ2-4; D is possibly TRBD2 (7 bases). V was shortened by 0 bases and J by 7 bases, with 19 bases between the two germline ends. The CDR3 covers 17 residues. The germline CDR1 and CDR2 sequences are SGHAT and FQNNGV. The CDR3 DNA reads TGTGCCAGCAGCTTAGATCCCAGGACTAGGAGGGGGAACATTCAGTACTTC. Protein sequence: CASSLDPRTRRGNIQYF. Full variable domain (missing parts from reference TRBV11-2 and TRBJ2-4): EAGVAQSPRYKIIEKRQSVAFWCNPISGHATLYWYQQILGQGPKLLIQFQNNGVVDDSQLPKDRFSAERLKGVDSTLKIQPAKLEDSAVYLCASSLDPRTRRGNIQYFGAGTRLSVL.

This clone was seen once. The chain couples TRBV7-8 to TRBJ2-1; tentative D call: TRBD2 (6 bases). V dropped 4 bases and J dropped 0 bases, with 16 bases sitting between them. CDR1 is SGHVS and CDR2 is FQNEAQ in the germline V gene. This CDR3 region has 17 residues. CDR3 region: CASSSRGPGSSYNEQFF. CDR3 in DNA: TGTGCCAGCAGCTCCCGGGGCCCCGGGAGCTCCTACAATGAGCAGTTCTTC.

A single count supports this clone. The chain combines TRBV13 with TRBJ1-6, with TRBD1 as a possible D gene (6 bases). From germline, CDR1 is PRHDT and CDR2 FYEKMQ (reference sequence). V lost 6 bases and J 4 bases, leaving 10 bases between the germline ends. CDR3 length: 14 residues. Here the CDR3 reads CASSLQGYNSPLHF. The DNA of the CDR3 is TGTGCCAGCAGTCTACAGGGTTATAATTCACCCCTCCACTTT.

This chain connects TRBV7-6 to TRBJ2-3, with 7 bases aligning to TRBD2. J lost 12 bases, V lost 4 bases, and 22 bases had no gene match. This CDR3 has 17 amino acids. The germline V gene has CDR1 SGHVS and CDR2 FNYEAQ. The CDR3 DNA reads as TGTGCCAGCAGCTCACCCTGGGATGCCGACACGGGAGGTACTCAGTATTTT. This codes for CASSSPWDADTGGTQYF.

The chain carries TRBV18 and TRBJ2-7, with D perhaps TRBD1 (5 bases). The CDR3 spans 15 residues. V was cut by 3 bases and J by 0 bases, with 12 bases left in between. The V gene's germline CDR1 is KGHSH and CDR2 LQKENI. The DNA of the CDR3 is TGTGCCAGCTCACCCCCTAAGACAGTCTCCTACGAGCAGTACTTC. It specifies CASSPPKTVSYEQYF.

The chain carries TRBV5-1 and TRBJ2-1; TRBD1 agrees at 11 bases. The junction had 4 bases not matched to a gene; V was cut back by 7 bases and J by 4 bases. Germline V gene sequence: CDR1 SGHRS, CDR2 YFSETQ. The CDR3 contains 14 residues. CDR3 region: CASAGTGGYNEQFF. For the CDR3, the DNA is TGCGCCAGCGCCGGGACAGGGGGATACAATGAGCAGTTCTTC.

V and J are TRBV5-4 and TRBJ2-2, with D tentatively TRBD1 (5 bases). The CDR3 loop spans 14 amino acids. Germline lookup yields CDR1 SGHNT and CDR2 YYREEE (reference sequence). V lost 2 bases, J lost 6 bases, and 11 bases lay in between. CDR3 residues: CASSFLGAAGELFF. The CDR3 nucleotides read TGTGCCAGCAGCTTTTTAGGGGCAGCCGGGGAGCTGTTTTTT.

The chain recombines TRBV7-2 with TRBJ2-4; D remains ambiguous. This CDR3 is built from 12 residues. Trimming took 5 bases from V and 7 from J, leaving 9 bases between them. Germline V lookup: CDR1 SGHTA, CDR2 FQGNSA. CDR3 protein: CASSNYRNIQYF. The CDR3 DNA follows: TGTGCCAGCAGCAACTATAGGAACATTCAGTACTTC. Looking up the rest from reference TRBV7-2 and TRBJ2-4 gives the full variable domain: GAGVSQSPSNKVTEKGKDVELRCDPISGHTALYWYRQSLGQGLEFLIYFQGNSAPDKSGLPSDRFSAERTGGSVSTLTIQRTQQEDSAVYLCASSNYRNIQYFGAGTRLSVL.

V is TRBV6-4 and J is TRBJ2-2, with 10 bases lining up with TRBD2. The germline V gene encodes CDR1 MRHNA and CDR2 SNTAGT. The CDR3 length is 15 residues. The V segment lost 0 bases and the J segment 6 bases; nucleotides outside the gene matches: 1. CDR3 in DNA: TGTGCCAGCAGTGACTCAGCGGGAGGGCCCGGGGAGCTGTTTTTT. It yields the protein CASSDSAGGPGELFF.

The gene calls are TRBV30 and TRBJ1-2; the D gene is possibly TRBD1 (6 bases). From germline, CDR1 is GTSNPN and CDR2 SVGIG (reference sequence). The length of the CDR3 is 14 residues. Trimming pared 2 bases from V and 3 bases from J, leaving 13 bases between. This CDR3 is CAWSQGAGDYGYTF. In nucleotides, the CDR3 is TGTGCCTGGAGTCAAGGGGCAGGGGACTATGGCTACACCTTC.

The chain employs TRBV11-2 and TRBJ2-2; a weak D match, TRBD2 (6 bases). The V and J ends lost 0 bases and 5 bases respectively, with 10 bases between them. The CDR3 has 15 residues. Germline V gene lookup returns CDR1 SGHAT and CDR2 FQNNGV. The CDR3 is CASSLEGLVTGELFF. In DNA form, the CDR3 reads TGTGCCAGCAGCTTAGAGGGACTTGTGACCGGGGAGCTGTTTTTT.

This clone came up a few times. J is TRBJ1-1 and V is TRBV28; D not resolved. The CDR3 has 16 amino acids. V was clipped by 2 bases and J by 3 bases, with 16 bases between them. Germline loops: CDR1 MDHEN, CDR2 SYDVKM. The DNA of the CDR3 is TGTGCCAGCAGTTTAGGGGATTGGTGGAGGGACACTGAAGCTTTCTTT. It codes for CASSLGDWWRDTEAFF.

With respect to this clone: The junction and the germline gene differ at one end; a read error may be behind it. The rearrangement links TRBV7-9 to TRBJ2-2; tentatively, D is TRBD1 (5 bases). Germline V lookup: CDR1 SEHNR, CDR2 FQNEAQ (reference sequence). The CDR3 sequence is 14 residues long. The CDR3 sequence: CSSSPDTRSGELFF. Written as DNA, the CDR3 is TGTTCCAGCAGCCCGGACACCCGGTCCGGGGAGCTGTTTTTT.

The chain uses TRBV13 and TRBJ1-2; D may be TRBD1 (6 bases). The germline V gene encodes CDR1 PRHDT and CDR2 FYEKMQ (reference sequence). This CDR3 region has 14 residues. Trimming pared 4 bases from V and 2 bases from J, leaving 11 bases between. The chain's CDR3 is CASSSVTGNYGYTF. CDR3 nucleotide sequence: TGTGCCAGCAGCTCAGTTACAGGGAACTATGGCTACACCTTC. The full variable domain, with the rest looked up from reference TRBV13 and TRBJ1-2, is AAGVIQSPRHLIKEKRETATLKCYPIPRHDTVYWYQQGPGQDPQFLISFYEKMQSDKGSIPDRFSAQQFSDYHSELNMSSLELGDSALYFCASSSVTGNYGYTFGSGTRLTVV.

The chain is built from TRBV7-9 and TRBJ2-5; D call uncertain. There are 12 residues in the CDR3. V lost 5 bases to trimming and J lost 5 bases, with 9 bases between them. CDR1 SEHNR and CDR2 FQNEAQ come from the germline V gene (reference sequence). Here the CDR3 DNA reads TGTGCCAGCAGCCAATCCGGGGAGACCCAGTACTTC. Translated, it gives CASSQSGETQYF. The complete variable domain, with remaining parts taken from reference TRBV7-9 and TRBJ2-5, reads DTGVSQNPRHKITKRGQNVTFRCDPISEHNRLYWYRQTLGQGPEFLTYFQNEAQLEKSRLLSDRFSAERPKGSFSTLEIQRTEQGDSAMYLCASSQSGETQYFGPGTRLLVL.

This clone has a single count. The rearrangement uses TRBV5-6 and TRBJ1-6; D remains unclear. The germline CDR1 and CDR2 sequences are SGHDT and YYEEEE. Trimming removed 0 bases from V and 7 bases from J, with 2 bases in between. CDR3 length: 12 residues. CDR3 protein: CASSLANSPLHF. The DNA for the CDR3 is TGTGCCAGCAGCTTGGCAAATTCACCCCTCCACTTT.

This sequence joins TRBV9 and TRBJ1-2; 7 positions match TRBD1. With 0 bases clipped from V and 3 bases from J, the junction kept 5 bases outside the gene matches. The germline V gene encodes CDR1 SGDLS and CDR2 YYNGEE. This CDR3 region has 15 residues. The CDR3 DNA reads TGTGCCAGCAGCGTAGCTGACAGGGCGCACTATGGCTACACCTTC. Translating gives CASSVADRAHYGYTF.

The V call is TRBV14, the J call TRBJ2-7; TRBD1 matches at 7 bases. From germline, CDR1 is SGHDN and CDR2 FVKESK. V lost 4 bases, J lost 3 bases, and 6 bases stayed unmatched. The length of the CDR3 is 14 residues. The CDR3 reads CASSRSRDSYEQYF. Written as DNA, the CDR3 is TGTGCCAGCAGCCGGTCCCGGGACAGCTACGAGCAGTACTTC.